This T cell receptor (beta chain) came from a study of regulatory T cells in long-lasting Graves disease. Findings and limits, study-wide: Persistent cases favored TRBV28, TRBJ1-2 and TRBJ2-5. Relative to new patients (under 1,000), persistent patients exhibited greater sharing of public clonotypes (over 2,500).

The time point: persistent/refractory GD, antithyroid drugs over 5 years with positive TRAb. The TCR library was made from RNA that had been extracted from PBMCs in TRIzol. The EDTA tubes were filled with 7 to 9.5 milliliters of drawn peripheral blood. In the case of this clonotype: Its target is unknown.

V shed 5 bases and J 3 bases; nucleotides not matched to a gene: 8. The CDR3 sequence is 18 residues long. Germline values: CDR1 SGHAT, CDR2 FQNNGV. For TCR beta, libraries came from iRepertoire HTBI primers and Arm-PCR of CDR3 regions. Via MiXCR, TCRdb re-called the multiplex PCR reads, giving one row per CDR3 protein. The sample yields hundreds of thousands of distinct CDR3 sequences, around a fifth seen once. J is TRBJ2-1 and V is TRBV11-2; TRBD2 matches at 15 bases. The receptor's source is a female donor with Graves disease. The sample consisted of peripheral blood mononuclear cells (PBMCs), taken when the disease was refractory, from a patient treated with antithyroid drugs. The CDR3 DNA sequence: TGTGCCAGCAGCCTTGGGACTAGCGGGGGGCTTTTCTACAATGAGCAGTTCTTC. Translation: CASSLGTSGGLFYNEQFF. The entire variable domain, with the rest obtained from reference TRBV11-2 and TRBJ2-1, is as follows: EAGVAQSPRYKIIEKRQSVAFWCNPISGHATLYWYQQILGQGPKLLIQFQNNGVVDDSQLPKDRFSAERLKGVDSTLKIQPAKLEDSAVYLCASSLGTSGGLFYNEQFFGPGTRLTVL.